This TCR beta chain was observed in a study of radiotherapy plus CTLA-4 blockade in lung cancer. Findings of the study overall: Among blood TCR repertoires after radiotherapy plus ipilimumab, tumor-derived clones expanded. With interferon-beta, early dynamics of blood T cell clones were reported to best predict response.

The CDR3 is made up of 13 amino acids. Trimming stripped 0 bases from V and 6 bases from J, with 7 bases between. Looked up from germline, CDR1 is SGHNT and CDR2 is YYREEE (reference sequence). Using immunoSEQ multiplex PCR, the repertoire was profiled, and TCRdb retains in-frame clones only, with some absent. Here the sample spans about 93,000 clones, around 88% being singletons. In its sample, this clone was seen once. The antigen remains unidentified. This specimen was peripheral blood, taken from a patient treated with radiotherapy plus ipilimumab. The J gene is TRBJ1-3, the V gene TRBV5-4; the D is unclear. This clonotype was obtained from a human donor with non-small cell lung cancer that progressed on radiotherapy plus ipilimumab. CDR3: CASSLATVNTIYF. CDR3 DNA sequence: TGTGCCAGCAGCTTGGCGACGGTAAACACCATATATTTT.